This TCR beta chain was obtained from a study of control samples from healthy donors and cancer patients. Repertoires were generated with immunoSEQ multiplex PCR, while TCRdb's copy carries only in-frame clones and drops some. Counted here are 75,000 to 90,000 clones, 89% occurring once; the ten biggest clones make up more than 7%. This TCR came from a middle-aged man in good health. Sequencing was done on a sample of blood.

This CDR3 is CASSPRWEGGTEAFF. CDR3 nucleotide sequence: TGTGCCAGCTCACCACGATGGGAGGGGGGCACTGAAGCTTTCTTT. The rearrangement joins TRBV18 to TRBJ1-1, with a tentative D call TRBD1 (6 bases). Germline V gene data show CDR1 as KGHSH and CDR2 as LQKENI. Deletions cut 1 base from V and 4 bases from J, with 13 bases between. The CDR3 has 15 residues.